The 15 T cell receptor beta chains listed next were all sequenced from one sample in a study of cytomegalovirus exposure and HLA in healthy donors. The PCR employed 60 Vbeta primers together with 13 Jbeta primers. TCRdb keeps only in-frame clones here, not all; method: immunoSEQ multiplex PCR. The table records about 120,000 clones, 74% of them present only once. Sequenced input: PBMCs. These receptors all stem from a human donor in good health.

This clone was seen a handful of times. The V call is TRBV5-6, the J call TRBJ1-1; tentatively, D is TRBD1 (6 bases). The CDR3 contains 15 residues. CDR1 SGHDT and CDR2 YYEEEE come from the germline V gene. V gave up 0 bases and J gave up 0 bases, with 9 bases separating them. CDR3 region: CASSLVQGMNTEAFF. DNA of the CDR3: TGTGCCAGCAGCTTGGTCCAGGGGATGAACACTGAAGCTTTCTTT.

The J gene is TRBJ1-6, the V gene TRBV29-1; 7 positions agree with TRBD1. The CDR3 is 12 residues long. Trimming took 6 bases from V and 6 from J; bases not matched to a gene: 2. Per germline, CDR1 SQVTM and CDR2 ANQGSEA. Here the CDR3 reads CSVGTANSPLHF. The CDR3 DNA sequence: TGCAGCGTCGGGACAGCTAATTCACCCCTCCACTTT. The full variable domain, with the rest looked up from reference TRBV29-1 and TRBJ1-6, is SAVISQKPSRDICQRGTSLTIQCQVDSQVTMMFWYRQQPGQSLTLIATANQGSEATYESGFVIDKFPISRPNLTFSTLTVSNMSPEDSSIYLCSVGTANSPLHFGNGTRLTVT.

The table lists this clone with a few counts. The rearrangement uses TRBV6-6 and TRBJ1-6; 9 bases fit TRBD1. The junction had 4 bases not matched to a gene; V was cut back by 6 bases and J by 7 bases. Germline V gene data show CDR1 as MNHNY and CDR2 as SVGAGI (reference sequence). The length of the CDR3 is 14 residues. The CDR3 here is CASSRGQGNSPLHF. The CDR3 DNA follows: TGTGCCAGCAGCCGAGGACAGGGGAATTCACCCCTCCACTTT.

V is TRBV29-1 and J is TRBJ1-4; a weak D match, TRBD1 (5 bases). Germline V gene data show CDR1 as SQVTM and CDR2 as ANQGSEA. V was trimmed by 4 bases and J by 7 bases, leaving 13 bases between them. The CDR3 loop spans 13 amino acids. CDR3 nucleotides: TGCAGCGTTGGGGGCAGGAATGGTGAAAAACTGTTTTTT. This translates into CSVGGRNGEKLFF. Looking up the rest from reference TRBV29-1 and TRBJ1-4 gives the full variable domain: SAVISQKPSRDICQRGTSLTIQCQVDSQVTMMFWYRQQPGQSLTLIATANQGSEATYESGFVIDKFPISRPNLTFSTLTVSNMSPEDSSIYLCSVGGRNGEKLFFGSGTQLSVL.

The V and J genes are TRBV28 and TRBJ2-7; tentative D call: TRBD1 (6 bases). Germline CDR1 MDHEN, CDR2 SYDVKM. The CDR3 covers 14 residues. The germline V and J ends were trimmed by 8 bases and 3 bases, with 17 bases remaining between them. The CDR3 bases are TGTGCCAGCGCCCTACAGGGTTTACTCTACGAGCAGTACTTC. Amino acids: CASALQGLLYEQYF. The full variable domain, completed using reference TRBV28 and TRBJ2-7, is DVKVTQSSRYLVKRTGEKVFLECVQDMDHENMFWYRQDPGLGLRLIYFSYDVKMKEKGDIPEGYSVSREKKERFSLILESASTNQTSMYLCASALQGLLYEQYFGPGTRLTVT.

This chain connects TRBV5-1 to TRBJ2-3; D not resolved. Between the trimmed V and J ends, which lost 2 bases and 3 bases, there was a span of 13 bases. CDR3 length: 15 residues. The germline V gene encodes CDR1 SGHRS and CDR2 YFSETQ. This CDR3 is CASSLLGHLTDTQYF. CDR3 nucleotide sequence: TGCGCCAGCAGCTTACTGGGCCACCTTACAGATACGCAGTATTTT.

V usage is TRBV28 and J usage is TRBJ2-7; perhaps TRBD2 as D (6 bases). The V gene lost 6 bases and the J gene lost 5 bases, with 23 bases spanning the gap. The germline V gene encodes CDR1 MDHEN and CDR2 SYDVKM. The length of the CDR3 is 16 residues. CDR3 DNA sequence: TGTGCCAGCAGGGTCGGCGGGGCCGCCGTAGATCACGAGCAGTACTTC. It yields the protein CASRVGGAAVDHEQYF.

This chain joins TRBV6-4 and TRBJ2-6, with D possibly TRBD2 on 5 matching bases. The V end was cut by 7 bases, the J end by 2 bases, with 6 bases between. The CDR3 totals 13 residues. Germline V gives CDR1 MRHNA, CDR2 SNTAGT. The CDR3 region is CASKGAGANVLTF. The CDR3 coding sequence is TGTGCCAGCAAGGGAGCTGGGGCCAACGTCCTGACTTTC.

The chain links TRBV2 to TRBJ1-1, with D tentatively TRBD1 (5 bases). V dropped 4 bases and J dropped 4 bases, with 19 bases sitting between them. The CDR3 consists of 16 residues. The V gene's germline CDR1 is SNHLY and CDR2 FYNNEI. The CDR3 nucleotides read TGTGCCAGCAGTGGGGAGGGGTTTAGTGGGAGCACTGAAGCTTTCTTT. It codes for CASSGEGFSGSTEAFF.

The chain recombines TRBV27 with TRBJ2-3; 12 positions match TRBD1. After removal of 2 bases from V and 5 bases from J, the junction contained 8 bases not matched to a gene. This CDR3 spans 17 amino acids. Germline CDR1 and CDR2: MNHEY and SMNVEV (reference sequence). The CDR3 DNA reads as TGTGCCAGCAGTTTAATCGGGGACAGGGGGCGTAGAGATACGCAGTATTTT. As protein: CASSLIGDRGRRDTQYF.

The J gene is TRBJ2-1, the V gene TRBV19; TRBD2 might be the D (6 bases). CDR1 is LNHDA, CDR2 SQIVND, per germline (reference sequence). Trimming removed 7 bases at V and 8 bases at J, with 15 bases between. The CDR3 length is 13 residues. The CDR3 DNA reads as TGTGCCAGTACCGCGACTAGAAACTATGAGCAGTTCTTC. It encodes CASTATRNYEQFF.

CDR3 amino acids: CASSLDFATNEQFF. The CDR3 nucleotides are TGTGCCAGCAGCTTAGATTTTGCTACTAATGAGCAGTTCTTC. The J gene is TRBJ2-1, the V gene TRBV11-2; the D is unclear. The ends were cut back, 0 bases at V and 7 bases at J, with 10 bases in the middle. CDR1 SGHAT and CDR2 FQNNGV come from the germline V gene. The CDR3 length is 14 residues.

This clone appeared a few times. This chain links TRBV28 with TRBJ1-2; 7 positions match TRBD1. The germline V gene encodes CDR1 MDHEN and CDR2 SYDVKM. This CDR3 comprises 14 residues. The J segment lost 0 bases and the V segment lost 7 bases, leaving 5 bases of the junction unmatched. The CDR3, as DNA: TGTGCCAGCAAAAGGGACAGCACTAACTATGGCTACACCTTC. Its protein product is CASKRDSTNYGYTF.

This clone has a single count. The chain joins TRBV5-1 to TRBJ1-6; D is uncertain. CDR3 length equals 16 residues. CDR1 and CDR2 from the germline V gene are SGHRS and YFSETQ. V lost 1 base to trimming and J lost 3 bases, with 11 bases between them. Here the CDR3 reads CASSLMDAGYNSPLHF. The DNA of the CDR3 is TGCGCCAGCAGCTTGATGGATGCGGGCTATAATTCACCCCTCCACTTT.

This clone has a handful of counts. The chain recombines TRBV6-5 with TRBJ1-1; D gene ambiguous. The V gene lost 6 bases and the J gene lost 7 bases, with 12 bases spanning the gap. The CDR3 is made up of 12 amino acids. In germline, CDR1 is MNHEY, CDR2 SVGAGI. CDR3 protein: CASSYIQVEAFF. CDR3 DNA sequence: TGTGCCAGCAGCTATATTCAGGTTGAAGCTTTCTTT.